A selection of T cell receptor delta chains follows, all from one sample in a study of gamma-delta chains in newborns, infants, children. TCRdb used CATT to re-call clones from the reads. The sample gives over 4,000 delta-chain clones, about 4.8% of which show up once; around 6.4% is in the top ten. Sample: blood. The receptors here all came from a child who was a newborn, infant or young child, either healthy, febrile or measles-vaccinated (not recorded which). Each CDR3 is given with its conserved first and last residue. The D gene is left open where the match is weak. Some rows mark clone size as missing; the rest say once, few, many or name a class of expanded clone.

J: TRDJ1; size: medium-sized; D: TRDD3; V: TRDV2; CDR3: CACDTMAYGEPLGIRVNTDKLIF; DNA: TGTGCCTGTGACACAATGGCCTACGGGGAGCCGCTGGGGATACGCGTGAACACCGATAAACTCATCTTT
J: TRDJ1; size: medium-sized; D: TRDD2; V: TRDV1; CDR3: CALGELPFLPGGCTDKLIF; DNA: TGTGCTCTTGGGGAACTTCCCTTCCTACCGGGGGGATGCACCGATAAACTCATCTTT
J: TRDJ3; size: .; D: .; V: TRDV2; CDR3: CACDTVETARILPSWDTRQMFF; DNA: TGTGCCTGTGACACCGTGGAAACGGCGAGGATACTGCCTTCCTGGGACACCCGACAGATGTTTTTC
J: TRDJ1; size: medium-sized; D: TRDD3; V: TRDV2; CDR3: CACDTAPLGDKPNTDKLIF; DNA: TGTGCCTGTGACACCGCGCCACTGGGGGATAAGCCCAACACCGATAAACTCATCTTT
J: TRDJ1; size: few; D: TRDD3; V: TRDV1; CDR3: CALGERHWGIHTDKLIF; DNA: TGTGCTCTTGGGGAACGACACTGGGGGATTCATACCGATAAACTCATCTTT
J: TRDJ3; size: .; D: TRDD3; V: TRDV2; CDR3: CACDTATLGALSWDTRQMFF; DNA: TGTGCCTGTGACACTGCTACACTGGGGGCACTCTCCTGGGACACCCGACAGATGTTTTTC
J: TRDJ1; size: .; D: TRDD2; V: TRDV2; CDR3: CACDGVPTGPTETHKLIF; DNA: TGTGCCTGTGACGGGGTTCCTACGGGACCCACTGAAACACATAAACTCATCTTT
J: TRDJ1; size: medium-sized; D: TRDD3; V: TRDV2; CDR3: CACDAVTGGYVYTDKLIF; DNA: TGTGCCTGTGACGCCGTTACTGGGGGATACGTTTACACCGATAAACTCATCTTT
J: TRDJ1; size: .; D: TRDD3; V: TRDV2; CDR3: CAREELGATDKLIF; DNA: TGTGCCCGTGAGGAACTGGGGGCTACCGATAAACTCATCTTT
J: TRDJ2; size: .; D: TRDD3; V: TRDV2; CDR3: CACDPLLGDRTAQLFF; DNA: TGTGCCTGTGATCCCCTACTGGGGGATAGGACAGCACAACTCTTCTTT
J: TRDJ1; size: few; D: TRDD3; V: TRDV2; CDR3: CACDPPGVLGSHTDKLIF; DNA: TGTGCCTGTGACCCTCCAGGGGTACTGGGGTCCCACACCGATAAACTCATCTTT
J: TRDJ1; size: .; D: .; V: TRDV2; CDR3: CACDTVIRGPQKLIF; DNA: TGTGCCTGTGACACCGTAATCCGGGGGCCACAGAAACTCATCTTT
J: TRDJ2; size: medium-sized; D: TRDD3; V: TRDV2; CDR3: CACDTLLGDISAAQLFF; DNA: TGTGCCTGTGACACCCTACTGGGGGATATTTCGGCAGCACAACTCTTCTTT
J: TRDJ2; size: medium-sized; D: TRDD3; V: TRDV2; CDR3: CACDTVTGGYKTAQLFF; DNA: TGTGCCTGTGACACCGTTACTGGGGGATATAAGACAGCACAACTCTTCTTT
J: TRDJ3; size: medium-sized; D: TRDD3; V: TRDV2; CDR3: CACDLIVASGGYAGSWDTRQMFF; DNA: TGTGCCTGTGACTTGATAGTGGCTTCTGGGGGATACGCTGGCTCCTGGGACACCCGACAGATGTTTTTC
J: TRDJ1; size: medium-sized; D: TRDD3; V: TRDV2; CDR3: CACDTWGIDKLIF; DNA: TGTGCCTGTGACACCTGGGGGATCGATAAACTCATCTTT
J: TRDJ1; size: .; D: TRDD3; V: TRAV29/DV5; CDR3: CAASAWWGIQRTDRLIF; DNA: TGTGCAGCAAGCGCGTGGTGGGGGATACAAAGGACCGATAGACTCATCTTT
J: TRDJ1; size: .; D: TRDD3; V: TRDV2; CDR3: CACDTAGAGGYEPTPRFVKKLIF; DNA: TGTGCCTGTGACACCGCCGGAGCTGGGGGATACGAGCCGACCCCAAGGTTCGTAAAGAAACTCATCTTT
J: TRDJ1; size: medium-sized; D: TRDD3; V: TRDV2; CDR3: CACDTLTGGVYTDKLIF; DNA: TGTGCCTGTGACACCCTTACTGGGGGAGTGTACACCGATAAACTCATCTTT
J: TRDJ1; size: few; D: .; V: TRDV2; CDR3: CACDTLRVGISPPIGWGDGPDKLIF; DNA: TGTGCCTGTGACACCCTCCGGGTTGGAATATCACCCCCAATAGGCTGGGGAGATGGACCCGATAAACTCATCTTT
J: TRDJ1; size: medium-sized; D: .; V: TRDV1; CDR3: CALGAWRPYLPLTDKLIF; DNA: TGTGCTCTTGGGGCTTGGCGCCCCTACTTACCACTAACCGATAAACTCATCTTT
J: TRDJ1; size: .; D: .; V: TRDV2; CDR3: CACDNVGLQVGFSDSRTDKLTF; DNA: TGTGCCTGTGACAACGTAGGCCTTCAGGTGGGTTTTTCCGACTCCCGGACCGATAAACTCACCTTT